This TCR beta chain was captured in a study of cytomegalovirus exposure and HLA in healthy donors. Though nominally healthy at sampling, donors likely had unrecorded immune exposures. This clone showed up just once. The germline V gene has CDR1 LNHDA and CDR2 SQIVND (reference sequence). CDR3 length: 15 amino acids. The ends were cut back, 5 bases at V and 3 bases at J, with 16 bases in the middle. PCR involved 60 Vbeta and 13 Jbeta primers. The method was immunoSEQ multiplex PCR; TCRdb's version includes in-frame clones alone and lacks a portion of them. The sample carries around 76,000 clones, just under 80% recorded once.

The source is a woman aged 40 to 49 in good health and CMV-seropositive. V gene TRBV19 combines with J gene TRBJ1-2, with D hard to call. Sequencing was carried out using PBMCs. The CDR3 spells CASSVSPGRYYGYTF. The CDR3 bases are TGTGCCAGTAGTGTATCTCCGGGAAGATACTATGGCTACACCTTC.